These T cell receptor beta chains were read from a single sample in a study of blood T cell repertoires in COVID-19. Assay used: immunoSEQ multiplex PCR; TCRdb lists only in-frame clones, some missing. The sample has around 290,000 clones; approximately 89% are singletons. Input material: peripheral blood. The source of these receptors is a woman aged 25 to 39 with COVID-19, enrolled during active disease. Each CDR3 is given without its conserved first and last residue.

CDR3 protein	J gene	V gene
SVEGTGPEAF	TRBJ1-1	TRBV29-1
ASSLGLAGDYEQY	TRBJ2-7	TRBV11-2
ASMPSWEQETQY	TRBJ2-5	TRBV2
ASSFTGGSNSPLH	TRBJ1-6	TRBV7-9
ASSIGTRAGNTEAF	TRBJ1-1	TRBV19
AWSMGRDYGYT	TRBJ1-2	TRBV30
ASSEAGDGSYEQY	TRBJ2-7	TRBV6-1
ATTGQGFYGYT	TRBJ1-2	TRBV6-6
ASSPLGGTYEQY	TRBJ2-7	TRBV5-1
ASSVGQGFTEAF	TRBJ1-1	TRBV27
AISVKDRDYEQY	TRBJ2-7	TRBV10-3
ASSQTQRASYEQY	TRBJ2-7	TRBV3-1/TRBV3-2
ASSGRTGLNAF	TRBJ1-1	TRBV9
ASSKLGQGTEAF	TRBJ1-1	TRBV9
ASSIRYRGGNEKLF	TRBJ1-4	TRBV13
AWSGLATSAIYEQY	TRBJ2-7	TRBV30
ASSLNRGYEQY	TRBJ2-7	TRBV5-1
ASSQGGFTEAF	TRBJ1-1	TRBV3-1/TRBV3-2
SRGRGNEQY	TRBJ2-7	TRBV29-1
ASSPETGGYTEAF	TRBJ1-1	TRBV5-5
AGQGDSYGYT	TRBJ1-2	TRBV7-9
ASSPGLAGNEQY	TRBJ2-7	TRBV4-2
ASSRTGEAF	TRBJ1-1	TRBV6-5
ASSLFGSGSYNEQF	TRBJ2-1	TRBV28